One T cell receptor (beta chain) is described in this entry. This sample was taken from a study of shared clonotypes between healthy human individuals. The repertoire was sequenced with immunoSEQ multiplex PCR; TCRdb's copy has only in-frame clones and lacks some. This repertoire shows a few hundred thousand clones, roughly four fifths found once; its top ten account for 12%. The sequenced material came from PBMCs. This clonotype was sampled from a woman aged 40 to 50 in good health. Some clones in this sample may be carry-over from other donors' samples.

The CDR3 sequence: CASSSIAARESEQYF. The CDR3, as DNA: TGTGCCAGCAGCTCCATAGCGGCACGGGAATCCGAGCAGTACTTC. V gene TRBV7-6 combines with J gene TRBJ2-7, with D maybe TRBD2 (6 bases). CDR1 and CDR2 (germline): SGHVS, FNYEAQ. V lost 4 bases to trimming and J lost 6 bases, with 19 bases between them. The CDR3 contains 15 residues.